This entry describes one TCR beta chain. What it recognizes is unknown. Clones were sequenced by immunoSEQ multiplex PCR, and TCRdb holds only the in-frame ones, with some missing. The sample shows tens of thousands of clones, 88% of them seen only once. This CDR3 has 12 residues. Germline lookup yields CDR1 MGHRA and CDR2 YSYEKL. V was trimmed by 4 bases and J by 9 bases, leaving 10 bases between them. The data were obtained in a study of T cell responses to AZD1222 COVID-19 vaccine. Study-wide findings and caveats: Baseline testing showed seropositivity in only six AZD1222 recipients. No day 14 peak samples; only post-peak repertoires were characterized.

This clonotype originated in an adult who received the MenACWY meningococcal vaccine as a control. Sequenced here: peripheral blood, sampled 28 days after the second dose of the MenACWY control vaccine. The chain recombines TRBV4-1 with TRBJ2-1; D might be TRBD1 (6 bases). The CDR3 region has the DNA TGCGCCAGCAGCCCCAGGGGCGGTGAGCAGTTCTTC. It translates to CASSPRGGEQFF.